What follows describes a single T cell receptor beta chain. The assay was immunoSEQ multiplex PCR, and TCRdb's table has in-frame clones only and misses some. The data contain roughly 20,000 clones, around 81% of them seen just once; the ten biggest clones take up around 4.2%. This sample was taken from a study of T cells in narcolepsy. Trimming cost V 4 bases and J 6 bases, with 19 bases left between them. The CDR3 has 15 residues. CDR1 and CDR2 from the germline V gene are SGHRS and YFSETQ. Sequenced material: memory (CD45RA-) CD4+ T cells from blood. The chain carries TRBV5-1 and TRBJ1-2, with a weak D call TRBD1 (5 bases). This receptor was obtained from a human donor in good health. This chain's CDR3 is CASSLGGSEFNGYTF. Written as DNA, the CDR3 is TGCGCCAGCAGCCTCGGGGGGTCTGAGTTCAATGGCTACACCTTC.